What follows are 15 T cell receptor beta chains derived from one specimen sequenced in a study of blood T cells in healthy people across ages. Sample-barcoded 5' priming and a J-beta primer mix drove a second PCR of roughly 7 to 11 cycles. TCRdb re-called the 5' RACE reads with MiXCR, one entry per CDR3 protein. The table includes some 670,000 distinct CDR3 sequences, 52% detected once. Sequenced sample: blood. The receptor set was obtained from a woman aged 80 or over in good health.

As for this clonotype: Possible read error: a much larger clone is one base away. This chain links TRBV12-3 or TRBV12-4 with TRBJ1-2; TRBD1 might be the D (5 bases). The CDR3 covers 13 residues. Trimming stripped 6 bases from V and 2 bases from J, with 10 bases between. CDR3 sequence: CASRFSGNYGYTF. In DNA form, the CDR3 reads TGTGCCAGCAGGTTTTCAGGGAACTATGGCTACACCTTC.

This clonotype was counted a single time. V and J are TRBV20-1 and TRBJ1-4, with TRBD1 matching over 9 bases. The V and J ends lost 6 bases and 5 bases, in that order; junction bases with no gene match: 7. The CDR3 loop spans 14 amino acids. The germline CDR1 and CDR2 sequences are DFQATT and SNEGSKA (reference sequence). In DNA, the CDR3 is TGCAGTGCGTACCCCGGGACAGGGAATGAAAAACTGTTTTTT. It is translated as CSAYPGTGNEKLFF.

This clonotype was counted only a few times. The gene calls are TRBV30 and TRBJ2-5; 8 nucleotides align to TRBD1. The junction had 8 bases not matched to a gene; V was cut back by 0 bases and J by 11 bases. Germline V lookup: CDR1 GTSNPN, CDR2 SVGIG (reference sequence). The CDR3 has 13 amino acids. The CDR3 nucleotides are TGTGCCTGGAGTGTTCCAGGGTGGACAGGGCAGTACTTC. Protein product: CAWSVPGWTGQYF.

V and J are TRBV6-5 and TRBJ2-7; TRBD2 matches 14 bases. The length of the CDR3 is 14 residues. CDR1 and CDR2 from the germline V gene are MNHEY and SVGAGI. With 6 bases clipped from V and 5 bases from J, the junction kept 3 bases outside the gene matches. The CDR3 nucleotides are TGTGCCAGCAGAGGACTAGCGGGAGGTAACGAGCAGTACTTC. As protein: CASRGLAGGNEQYF.

Concerning this clonotype itself: A read error is possible here, since a much larger clone lies one base away. The V gene is TRBV29-1, the J gene TRBJ2-5; D perhaps matches TRBD1 (6 bases). The CDR3 covers 11 residues. CDR1 is SQVTM, CDR2 ANQGSEA, per germline. Written as DNA, the CDR3 is TGCGAAACAGGGAATCTGGAGACCCAGTACTTC. This gives the protein CETGNLETQYF.

The V call is TRBV5-1, the J call TRBJ2-3; the match to TRBD2 covers 10 bases. The CDR3 totals 15 residues. Losses at the gene ends were 4 bases for V and 4 bases for J; bases not matched to a gene: 6. Germline CDR1 is SGHRS and CDR2 is YFSETQ. Here the CDR3 DNA reads TGCGCCAGCAGCCCGGGACTAGCGAACGCAGATACGCAGTATTTT. Protein sequence: CASSPGLANADTQYF. Full variable domain (outside the CDR3, taken from reference TRBV5-1 and TRBJ2-3): KAGVTQTPRYLIKTRGQQVTLSCSPISGHRSVSWYQQTPGQGLQFLFEYFSETQRNKGNFPGRFSGRQFSNSRSEMNVSTLELGDSALYLCASSPGLANADTQYFGPGTRLTVL.

A word on this clonotype: This may be a read error, as it is one base from a much larger clone. The V gene is TRBV7-2, the J gene TRBJ2-5; D remains unclear. This CDR3 has 14 amino acids. The germline CDR1 and CDR2 sequences are SGHTA and FQGNSA. The V end was cut by 0 bases, the J end by 5 bases, with 10 bases between. The CDR3 DNA follows: TGTGCCAGCAGCTTAGCTCTGACTTGTGAGACCCAGTACTTC. Translated: CASSLALTCETQYF. Looking up the rest from reference TRBV7-2 and TRBJ2-5 gives the full variable domain: GAGVSQSPSNKVTEKGKDVELRCDPISGHTALYWYRQSLGQGLEFLIYFQGNSAPDKSGLPSDRFSAERTGGSVSTLTIQRTQQEDSAVYLCASSLALTCETQYFGPGTRLLVL.

This chain uses TRBV4-3 with TRBJ1-5, with TRBD1 identical over 8 bases. With V trimmed by 0 bases and J by 4 bases, 5 bases remained unmatched. This CDR3 spans 16 amino acids. Germline-derived CDR1 and CDR2 are LGHNA and YSLEER. CDR3 sequence: CASSQETGARNQPQHF. The DNA of the CDR3 is TGCGCCAGCAGCCAAGAGACAGGGGCTAGAAATCAGCCCCAGCATTTT.

This clonotype turned up a few times. This may be a read error: a much more frequent sequence differs by one nucleotide. CDR3 bases: TGTGCCAGCAGCCAAGCGCACAGGGTGAGCGGAAACATTCGGTACTTC. It is translated as CASSQAHRVSGNIRYF. V is TRBV3-1 and J is TRBJ2-4, with a tentative D call TRBD1 (6 bases). The CDR3 totals 16 residues. CDR1 and CDR2 (germline): LGHDT, YNNKEL (reference sequence).

The V and J genes are TRBV7-9 and TRBJ1-2; D not resolved. The CDR3 extends over 14 amino acids. Trimming shortened V by 1 base and J by 2 bases, and 8 bases separated the two germline ends. From germline, CDR1 is SEHNR and CDR2 FQNEAQ (reference sequence). CDR3 bases: TGTGCCAGCAGCTTAGGGCGGGGAAACTATGGCTACACCTTC. Translating gives CASSLGRGNYGYTF. The full variable domain, with the rest looked up from reference TRBV7-9 and TRBJ1-2, is DTGVSQNPRHKITKRGQNVTFRCDPISEHNRLYWYRQTLGQGPEFLTYFQNEAQLEKSRLLSDRFSAERPKGSFSTLEIQRTEQGDSAMYLCASSLGRGNYGYTFGSGTRLTVV.

The chain uses TRBV3-1 and TRBJ2-4, with TRBD2 matching 11 bases. The germline CDR1 and CDR2 sequences are LGHDT and YNNKEL (reference sequence). J gave up 9 bases and V 4 bases, and 11 bases lay outside the gene matches. The CDR3 contains 16 residues. CDR3 region: CASSRVLAGEESIQYF. CDR3 nucleotide sequence: TGTGCCAGCAGCCGAGTACTAGCGGGGGAAGAAAGCATTCAGTACTTC.

This rearrangement joins TRBV7-9 to TRBJ2-5, with D perhaps matching TRBD2 (6 bases). V was cut by 5 bases and J by 11 bases, with 15 bases left in between. The CDR3 extends over 12 amino acids. Germline V gene lookup returns CDR1 SEHNR and CDR2 FQNEAQ (reference sequence). The CDR3 region has the DNA TGTGCCAGCAGCCCTACCGGGACTCAGCAGTACTTC. It encodes CASSPTGTQQYF.

The chain combines TRBV6-1 with TRBJ2-3; a possible D gene is TRBD2 (5 bases). The CDR3 contains 15 residues. Trimming pared 8 bases from V and 1 base from J, leaving 16 bases between. The germline gives CDR1 MNHNS, CDR2 SASEGT. The CDR3 region has the DNA TGTGCCAGCCTAACCAAGGGAGAAGGCACAGATACGCAGTATTTT. Its translation: CASLTKGEGTDTQYF.

This clonotype was picked up a small number of times. The rearrangement uses TRBV7-9 and TRBJ1-2, with no clear D. The CDR3 totals 16 residues. Per the germline V gene, CDR1 is SEHNR and CDR2 is FQNEAQ (reference sequence). The ends were cut back, 7 bases at V and 1 base at J, with 19 bases in the middle. CDR3 protein: CASTRAGVPINYGYTF. The CDR3 nucleotides are TGTGCCAGCACCCGAGCTGGGGTACCTATTAACTATGGCTACACCTTC.

Details on this clonotype: This may stem from a read error, because a much larger clone lies one nucleotide away. In nucleotides, the CDR3 is TGCGCCAGCAGCTTGGTGGGGACAGAATACAATGAGCAGTACTTC. It yields the protein CASSLVGTEYNEQYF. The J gene is TRBJ2-1, the V gene TRBV5-1, with TRBD1 matching over 7 bases. The J call is in doubt because the DNA end fits TRBJ2-7 better. Looked up from germline, CDR1 is SGHRS and CDR2 is YFSETQ. The CDR3 totals 15 residues.